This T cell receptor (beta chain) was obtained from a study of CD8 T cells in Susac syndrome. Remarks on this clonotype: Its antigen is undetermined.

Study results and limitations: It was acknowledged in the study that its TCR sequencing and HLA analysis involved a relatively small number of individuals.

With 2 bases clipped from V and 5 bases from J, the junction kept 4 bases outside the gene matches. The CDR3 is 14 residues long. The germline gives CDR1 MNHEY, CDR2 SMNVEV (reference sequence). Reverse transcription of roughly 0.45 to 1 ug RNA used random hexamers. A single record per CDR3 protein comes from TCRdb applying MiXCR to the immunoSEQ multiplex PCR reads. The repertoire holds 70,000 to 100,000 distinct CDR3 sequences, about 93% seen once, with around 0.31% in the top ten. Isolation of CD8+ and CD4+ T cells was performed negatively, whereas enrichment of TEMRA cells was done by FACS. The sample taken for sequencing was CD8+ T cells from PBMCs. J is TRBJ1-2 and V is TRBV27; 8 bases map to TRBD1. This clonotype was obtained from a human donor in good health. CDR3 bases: TGTGCCAGCAGTTTAGATGGGACAGGTTATGGCTACACCTTC. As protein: CASSLDGTGYGYTF.